Following are 8 T cell receptor beta chains from one sample sequenced in a study of cytomegalovirus exposure and HLA in healthy donors. Clones were read by immunoSEQ multiplex PCR, and TCRdb kept only the in-frame ones, dropping some. The sample contains fewer than 350,000 clones, over 75% of which appear only once. The sample taken for sequencing was PBMCs. Every receptor here comes from a woman younger than 35 in good health and CMV-seronegative.

The V gene is TRBV9, the J gene TRBJ2-1, with D perhaps matching TRBD2 (6 bases). The CDR3 has 13 amino acids. V was trimmed by 2 bases and J by 5 bases, leaving 8 bases between them. Germline CDR1 reads SGDLS; CDR2 reads YYNGEE. CDR3 coding DNA: TGTGCCAGCAGCGTCGGGAGTAACAATGAGCAGTTCTTC. This encodes CASSVGSNNEQFF.

CDR3 sequence (DNA): TGTGCCAGCAGTTTAATACTAGCGGGAGCCAATGAGCAGTTCTTC. Its protein is CASSLILAGANEQFF. The V and J genes are TRBV28 and TRBJ2-1; 11 bases map to TRBD2. This CDR3 has 15 amino acids. Germline V gene data show CDR1 as MDHEN and CDR2 as SYDVKM. The trim removed 2 bases at V and 6 bases at J, leaving 3 bases unmatched.

This clone was observed a handful of times. The gene calls are TRBV2 and TRBJ1-5, with unresolved D. Trimming took 1 base from V and 7 from J, leaving 11 bases between them. Germline-derived CDR1 and CDR2 are SNHLY and FYNNEI. This CDR3 is built from 14 residues. The CDR3 nucleotides are TGTGCCAGCAGTGAAGAAGTTACCGGGCAGCCCCAGCATTTT. This translates into CASSEEVTGQPQHF.

CDR3 amino acids: CASSPRTSAQETQYF. Written as DNA, the CDR3 is TGTGCCAGCAGTCCCCGGACTAGCGCCCAAGAGACCCAGTACTTC. The chain has TRBV27 and TRBJ2-5, with 9 bases lining up with TRBD2. The CDR3 is made up of 15 amino acids. The junction had 5 bases not matched to a gene; V was cut back by 5 bases and J by 1 base. Germline V gene lookup returns CDR1 MNHEY and CDR2 SMNVEV (reference sequence).

V is TRBV19 and J is TRBJ2-7, with a possible D match to TRBD2 (6 bases). The germline gives CDR1 LNHDA, CDR2 SQIVND (reference sequence). Trimming removed 5 bases at V and 0 bases at J, with 23 bases between. This CDR3 is 18 amino acids long. The CDR3 region is CASSSIGPGGVSSYEQYF. In nucleotides, the CDR3 is TGTGCCAGTAGTTCGATCGGACCCGGCGGGGTTAGCTCCTACGAGCAGTACTTC.

This rearrangement joins TRBV27 to TRBJ2-7; the match to TRBD2 covers 13 bases. This CDR3 has 16 residues. Trimming at V came to 6 bases and at J to 3 bases, leaving 8 bases not matched to a gene. CDR1 MNHEY and CDR2 SMNVEV come from the germline V gene (reference sequence). CDR3 sequence reads: CASSVGTSGTFYEQYF. The DNA for the CDR3 is TGTGCCAGCAGCGTAGGGACTAGCGGGACCTTCTACGAGCAGTACTTC.

The CDR3 is CASSIWGTGYEQYF. CDR3 in DNA: TGTGCCAGTAGTATTTGGGGGACAGGCTACGAGCAGTACTTC. The V and J genes are TRBV19 and TRBJ2-7; 8 positions match TRBD1. The CDR3 is made up of 14 amino acids. Per the germline V gene, CDR1 is LNHDA and CDR2 is SQIVND (reference sequence). Losses at the gene ends were 3 bases for V and 3 bases for J; bases not matched to a gene: 4. The whole variable domain, remainder taken from reference TRBV19 and TRBJ2-7, is DGGITQSPKYLFRKEGQNVTLSCEQNLNHDAMYWYRQDPGQGLRLIYYSQIVNDFQKGDIAEGYSVSREKKESFPLTVTSAQKNPTAFYLCASSIWGTGYEQYFGPGTRLTVT.

This clone has only one observation. The chain joins TRBV28 to TRBJ2-7; 7 bases match TRBD2. The CDR3 loop spans 13 amino acids. Germline CDR1 and CDR2: MDHEN and SYDVKM. The V segment lost 6 bases and the J segment 7 bases; nucleotides outside the gene matches: 9. This CDR3 is CASSSGPGGEQYF. The CDR3 DNA reads TGTGCCAGCAGCTCCGGGCCCGGGGGGGAGCAGTACTTC.